The 25 T cell receptor beta chains presented below share a single source sample, sequenced in a study of blood T cell repertoires in COVID-19 (dated by TCRdb to about 2020). The receptor library was made with the immunoSEQ multiplex PCR assay. TCRdb mirrors the immuneACCESS table, restricted to in-frame sequences. Some clones are absent from its copies; in checked studies, under half trace to an unresolved V gene, and the reason for the others is unknown. Counted in this sample were under 250,000 clones; 60% to 85% of them appeared once. The biggest ten clones account for 7% to 8.5% of the sample. The sample taken for sequencing was peripheral blood. Source of these receptors: a woman between 65 and 79 years old with acute or convalescent COVID-19.

The chain uses TRBV30 and TRBJ1-2; TRBD1 might be the D (6 bases). Trimming removed 3 bases from V and 0 bases from J, with 11 bases in between. The CDR3 loop spans 14 amino acids. Germline CDR1 and CDR2: GTSNPN and SVGIG (reference sequence). This chain's CDR3 is CAWSYTGPNYGYTF. DNA for the CDR3: TGTGCCTGGAGCTACACAGGGCCTAACTATGGCTACACCTTC.

This clone has more than one count but fewer than ten. The CDR3: CASSLSRLNTEAFF. The CDR3 nucleotides are TGTGCCAGCAGCTTGTCACGGTTGAACACTGAAGCTTTCTTT. This chain links TRBV5-8 with TRBJ1-1; D is unresolved. Germline V gene data show CDR1 as SGHTS and CDR2 as YDEGEE. This CDR3 spans 14 amino acids. Trimming stripped 1 base from V and 0 bases from J, with 7 bases between.

This clone has a single count. The CDR3 protein is CASSGGENTQYF. The CDR3 nucleotides read TGTGCCAGCAGCGGAGGCGAAAATACGCAGTATTTT. The V gene is TRBV9, the J gene TRBJ2-3, with D unresolved. In germline, CDR1 is SGDLS, CDR2 YYNGEE. The length of the CDR3 is 12 residues. V shed 3 bases and J shed 7 bases, with 9 bases lying between them. The entire variable domain, with the rest obtained from reference TRBV9 and TRBJ2-3, is as follows: DSGVTQTPKHLITATGQRVTLRCSPRSGDLSVYWYQQSLDQGLQFLIQYYNGEERAKGNILERFSAQQFPDLHSELNLSSLELGDSALYFCASSGGENTQYFGPGTRLTVL.

The chain has TRBV5-6 and TRBJ1-2; unclear D gene. V was shortened by 2 bases and J by 8 bases, with 13 bases between the two germline ends. The length of the CDR3 is 13 residues. From germline, CDR1 is SGHDT and CDR2 YYEEEE. The CDR3 nucleotides are TGTGCCAGCAGCTTTCAAACAACGGAGGGCTACACCTTC. Translation gives CASSFQTTEGYTF.

This chain joins TRBV7-8 and TRBJ2-2; weak D call: TRBD1 (5 bases). V was clipped by 0 bases and J by 1 base, with 6 bases between them. The CDR3 loop spans 15 amino acids. From germline, CDR1 is SGHVS and CDR2 FQNEAQ. The CDR3 DNA is TGTGCCAGCAGCTTAGCGGGGCTGAACACCGGGGAGCTGTTTTTT. Translating it yields CASSLAGLNTGELFF.

This rearrangement joins TRBV10-1 to TRBJ2-3; D may be TRBD1 (6 bases). CDR3 length: 15 amino acids. Trimming took 0 bases from V and 6 from J, leaving 13 bases between them. CDR1 WNHNN and CDR2 SYGVQD come from the germline V gene (reference sequence). DNA of the CDR3: TGCGCCAGCAGTGAGTCGACAGGACAATGGGATACGCAGTATTTT. Amino acid sequence: CASSESTGQWDTQYF.

The chain has TRBV5-5 and TRBJ1-6; D unresolved. The germline CDR1 and CDR2 sequences are SGHKS and YYEKEE (reference sequence). The CDR3 totals 18 residues. Trimming stripped 0 bases from V and 8 bases from J, with 21 bases between. This CDR3 is CASSLGPRGTETYSPLHF. CDR3 nucleotides: TGTGCCAGCAGCTTGGGCCCCCGAGGTACGGAGACCTATTCACCCCTCCACTTT.

This clone was picked up a small number of times. The V call is TRBV10-2, the J call TRBJ1-5; D gene uncertain. The V end was cut by 2 bases, the J end by 9 bases, with 14 bases between. The germline gives CDR1 WSHSY, CDR2 SAAADI. This CDR3 region has 14 residues. CDR3 in DNA: TGCGCCAGCAGTGAGAATACAGCCGCAGGGCCCCAGCATTTT. Translated: CASSENTAAGPQHF.

The V gene is TRBV11-2, the J gene TRBJ2-3, with 11 nucleotides matching TRBD2. This CDR3 is 17 amino acids long. The ends lost 1 base at V and 1 base at J; junction bases unmatched: 4. Per germline, CDR1 SGHAT and CDR2 FQNNGV. CDR3 sequence reads: CASSLGQGLAGTDTQYF. CDR3 nucleotides: TGTGCCAGCAGCTTAGGACAGGGACTAGCGGGCACAGATACGCAGTATTTT.

This chain joins TRBV5-1 and TRBJ2-3; tentatively, D is TRBD1 (5 bases). This CDR3 is built from 14 residues. V lost 3 bases to trimming and J lost 5 bases, with 13 bases between them. Per germline, CDR1 SGHRS and CDR2 YFSETQ. The CDR3 reads CASSYLNRKDTQYF. In nucleotides, the CDR3 is TGCGCCAGCAGCTACCTGAACAGGAAAGATACGCAGTATTTT. The full variable domain, its missing parts supplied by reference TRBV5-1 and TRBJ2-3, is KAGVTQTPRYLIKTRGQQVTLSCSPISGHRSVSWYQQTPGQGLQFLFEYFSETQRNKGNFPGRFSGRQFSNSRSEMNVSTLELGDSALYLCASSYLNRKDTQYFGPGTRLTVL.

The sample holds one count of this clone. This chain joins TRBV24-1 and TRBJ1-5; D gene uncertain. The CDR3 consists of 12 residues. The ends were cut back, 4 bases at V and 5 bases at J, with 5 bases in the middle. CDR1 KGHDR and CDR2 SFDVKD come from the germline V gene. The CDR3 region has the DNA TGTGCCACCAGTGACCGAGATCAGCCCCAGCATTTT. Protein sequence: CATSDRDQPQHF.

The chain links TRBV27 to TRBJ2-7; TRBD2 matches at 8 bases. Germline CDR1 reads MNHEY; CDR2 reads SMNVEV (reference sequence). V trimming: 4 bases; J trimming: 2 bases; junction bases outside the gene matches: 4. CDR3 length: 14 residues. This CDR3 is CASSYQRGPYEQYF. The CDR3 bases are TGTGCCAGCAGTTACCAGCGGGGGCCCTACGAGCAGTACTTC.

The chain links TRBV6-1 to TRBJ1-1; unclear D gene. The CDR3 is 13 amino acids. Germline values: CDR1 MNHNS, CDR2 SASEGT. The V and J ends lost 7 bases and 4 bases respectively, with 13 bases between them. CDR3 protein: CASKTLVGTEAFF. The CDR3 bases are TGTGCCAGCAAAACCCTCGTCGGCACTGAAGCTTTCTTT.

This clone was counted ten times or more. The chain has TRBV5-6 and TRBJ2-2; D might be TRBD1 (6 bases). Germline V gives CDR1 SGHDT, CDR2 YYEEEE. The CDR3 runs 16 residues. Trimming cost V 0 bases and J 7 bases, with 16 bases left between them. As DNA, the CDR3 is TGTGCCAGCAGCTTGGTCGGCAGGGGAGTTGACGGGGAGCTGTTTTTT. As protein: CASSLVGRGVDGELFF.

This chain uses TRBV6-6 with TRBJ2-7; D might be TRBD1 (5 bases). The V and J ends lost 0 bases and 3 bases respectively, with 9 bases between them. Germline V CDR1 and CDR2: MNHNY, SVGAGI (reference sequence). This CDR3 is built from 14 residues. The CDR3 loop is CASSYSTASYEQYF. CDR3 sequence (DNA): TGTGCCAGCAGTTACTCGACAGCGAGCTACGAGCAGTACTTC.

This clone was detected a few times. V usage is TRBV3-1 (or the pseudogene TRBV3-2) and J usage is TRBJ2-1; 8 nucleotides agree with TRBD2. CDR3 length: 15 residues. Per the germline V gene, CDR1 is LGHDT and CDR2 is YNNKEL (reference sequence). V dropped 3 bases and J dropped 3; count of bases not matched to a gene: 4. CDR3 sequence: CASSHGGAFYNEQFF. DNA of the CDR3: TGTGCCAGCAGCCACGGGGGGGCCTTCTACAATGAGCAGTTCTTC.

This chain connects TRBV30 to TRBJ2-2; 8 nucleotides line up with TRBD1. Per the germline V gene, CDR1 is GTSNPN and CDR2 is SVGIG (reference sequence). The V segment lost 6 bases and the J segment 5 bases; nucleotides outside the gene matches: 11. This CDR3 region has 15 residues. CDR3 bases: TGTGCCTGTAAACAGGGGGTCGCGAGGACCGGGGAGCTGTTTTTT. Its protein product is CACKQGVARTGELFF.

The gene calls are TRBV10-3 and TRBJ2-5; 10 bases agree with TRBD1. V was pared by 10 bases and J by 4 bases, with 12 bases of the junction left unmatched. Germline CDR1 and CDR2: ENHRY and SYGVKD. This CDR3 is built from 15 residues. CDR3 bases: TGTGCCACCTCACTGGGACAGGGGTTACCAGAGACCCAGTACTTC. Translating it yields CATSLGQGLPETQYF.

In this sample, this clone turned up a few times. V and J are TRBV28 and TRBJ1-6; D gene unclear. Germline V gene lookup returns CDR1 MDHEN and CDR2 SYDVKM. This CDR3 contains 14 residues. V was shortened by 2 bases and J by 7 bases, with 9 bases between the two germline ends. CDR3 region: CASSLGQANSPLHF. The CDR3, as DNA: TGTGCCAGCAGTTTAGGGCAGGCGAATTCACCCCTCCACTTT.

The chain links TRBV5-1 to TRBJ2-3; TRBD2 is a possible D gene (6 bases). The CDR3 is made up of 14 amino acids. Germline CDR1 SGHRS, CDR2 YFSETQ. V was clipped by 3 bases and J by 3 bases, with 11 bases between them. The CDR3 reads CASSYGTQTDTQYF. The CDR3 bases are TGCGCCAGCAGCTATGGGACTCAAACAGATACGCAGTATTTT.

The chain links TRBV29-1 to TRBJ1-2, with D unclear. Trimming pared 0 bases from V and 3 bases from J, leaving 11 bases between. Germline V gives CDR1 SQVTM, CDR2 ANQGSEA. The CDR3 consists of 14 residues. CDR3 nucleotides: TGCAGCGTTGAAGATGAGGAATTGGACTATGGCTACACCTTC. It translates to CSVEDEELDYGYTF.

This chain joins TRBV3-1 (or the pseudogene TRBV3-2) and TRBJ2-1; 7 nucleotides align to TRBD1. Germline values: CDR1 LGHDT, CDR2 YNNKEL (reference sequence). This CDR3 spans 14 amino acids. V shed 4 bases, J shed 5 bases, and the junction held 5 bases outside the gene matches. CDR3 bases: TGTGCCAGCAGCCGGGACAGACGAAACAATGAGCAGTTCTTC. As protein: CASSRDRRNNEQFF.

This chain links TRBV2 with TRBJ2-5; maybe TRBD2 (5 bases). The CDR3 length is 11 residues. Trimming shortened V by 6 bases and J by 5 bases, and 7 bases separated the two germline ends. Germline lookup yields CDR1 SNHLY and CDR2 FYNNEI. This chain's CDR3 is CASSSGETQYF. Written as DNA, the CDR3 is TGTGCCAGCAGCAGCGGTGAGACCCAGTACTTC.

There are many counts of this clone. V and J are TRBV10-3 and TRBJ2-7; TRBD1 agrees at 7 bases. V lost 3 bases to trimming and J lost 3 bases; unmatched junction nucleotides: 8. This CDR3 comprises 15 residues. Germline CDR1 and CDR2: ENHRY and SYGVKD. CDR3 loop: CAISEQRQGYYEQYF. The CDR3 DNA follows: TGTGCCATCAGTGAACAGCGACAGGGATACTACGAGCAGTACTTC.

The gene calls are TRBV6-6 and TRBJ1-1; D gene ambiguous. Trimming left V 5 bases short and J 8 bases short, with 12 bases between. The CDR3 spans 12 residues. Per germline, CDR1 MNHNY and CDR2 SVGAGI (reference sequence). The CDR3 region has the DNA TGTGCCAGCAGTCCTACTGGTGTCGAAGCTTTCTTT. Translated, it gives CASSPTGVEAFF.